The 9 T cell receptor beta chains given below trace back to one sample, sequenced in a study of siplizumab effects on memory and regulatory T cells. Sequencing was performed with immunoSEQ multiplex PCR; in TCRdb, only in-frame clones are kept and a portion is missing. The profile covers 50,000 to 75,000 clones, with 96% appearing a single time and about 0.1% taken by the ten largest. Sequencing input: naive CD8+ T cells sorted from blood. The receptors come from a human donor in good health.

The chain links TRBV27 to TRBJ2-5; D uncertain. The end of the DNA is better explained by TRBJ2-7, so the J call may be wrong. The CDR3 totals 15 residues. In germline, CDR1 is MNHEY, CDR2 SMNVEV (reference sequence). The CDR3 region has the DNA TGTGCCAGCAGTTTGGAGCTGGTAGTACCCCACGAGCAGTACTTC. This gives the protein CASSLELVVPHEQYF.

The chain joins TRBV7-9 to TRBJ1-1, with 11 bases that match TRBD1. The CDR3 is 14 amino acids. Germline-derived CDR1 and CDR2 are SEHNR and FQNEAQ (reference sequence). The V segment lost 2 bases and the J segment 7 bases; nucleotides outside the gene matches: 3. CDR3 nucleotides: TGTGCCAGCAGCTTATCGGGACAGGGGGGTGAAGCTTTCTTT. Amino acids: CASSLSGQGGEAFF.

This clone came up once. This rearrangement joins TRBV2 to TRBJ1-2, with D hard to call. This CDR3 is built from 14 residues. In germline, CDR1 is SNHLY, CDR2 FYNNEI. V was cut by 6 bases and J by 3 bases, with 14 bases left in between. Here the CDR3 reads CASRRIGYYYGYTF. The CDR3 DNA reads TGTGCCAGCAGGCGGATAGGGTACTACTATGGCTACACCTTC.

The CDR3, as DNA: TGTGCCACCAGCAGAGGGAGACAGGGAATCCACGAGCAGTACTTC. Protein sequence: CATSRGRQGIHEQYF. The chain uses TRBV15 and TRBJ2-7, with 7 nucleotides matching TRBD1. The CDR3 has 15 residues. Trimming took 1 base from V and 5 from J; bases not matched to a gene: 8. Germline CDR1 LNHNV, CDR2 YYDKDF (reference sequence).

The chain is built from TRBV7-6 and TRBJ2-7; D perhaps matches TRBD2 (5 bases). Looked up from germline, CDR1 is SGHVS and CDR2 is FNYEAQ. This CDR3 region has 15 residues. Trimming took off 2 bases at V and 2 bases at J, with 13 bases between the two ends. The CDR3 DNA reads TGTGCCAGCAGCTTATTTTCGGGGTCTACCTACGAGCAGTACTTC. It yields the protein CASSLFSGSTYEQYF. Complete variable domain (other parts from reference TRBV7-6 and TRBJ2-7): GAGVSQSPRYKVTKRGQDVALRCDPISGHVSLYWYRQALGQGPEFLTYFNYEAQQDKSGLPNDRFSAERPEGSISTLTIQRTEQRDSAMYRCASSLFSGSTYEQYFGPGTRLTVT.

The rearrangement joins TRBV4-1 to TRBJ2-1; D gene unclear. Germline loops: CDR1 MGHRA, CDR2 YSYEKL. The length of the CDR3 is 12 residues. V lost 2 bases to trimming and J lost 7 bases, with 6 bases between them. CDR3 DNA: TGCGCCAGCAGCCAATTGGGGAATGAGCAGTTCTTC. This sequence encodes CASSQLGNEQFF.

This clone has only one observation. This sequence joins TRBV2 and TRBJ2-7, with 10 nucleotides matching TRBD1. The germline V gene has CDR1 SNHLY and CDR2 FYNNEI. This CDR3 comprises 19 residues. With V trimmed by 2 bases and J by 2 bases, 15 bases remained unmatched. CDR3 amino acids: CASSEPSGHTGTGAYEQYF. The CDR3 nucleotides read TGTGCCAGCAGTGAACCTTCGGGGCACACCGGGACAGGGGCCTACGAGCAGTACTTC.

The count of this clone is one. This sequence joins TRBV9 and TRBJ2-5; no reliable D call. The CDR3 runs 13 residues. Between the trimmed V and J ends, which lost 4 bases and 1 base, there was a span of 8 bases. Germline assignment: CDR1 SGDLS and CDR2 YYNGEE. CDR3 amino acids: CASSPGFQETQYF. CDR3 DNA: TGTGCCAGCAGCCCCGGCTTCCAAGAGACCCAGTACTTC.

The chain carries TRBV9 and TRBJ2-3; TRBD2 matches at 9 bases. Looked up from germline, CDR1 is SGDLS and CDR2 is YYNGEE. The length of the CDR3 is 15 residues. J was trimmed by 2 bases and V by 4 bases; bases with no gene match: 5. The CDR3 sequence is CASSTAGGITDTQYF. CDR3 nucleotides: TGTGCCAGCAGCACAGCGGGGGGAATCACAGATACGCAGTATTTT.